This T cell receptor beta chain was captured in a study of cytotoxic CD8 clonotypes in ibrutinib-treated CLL. About this clone: The antigen remains undetermined.

Overall study findings and caveats: Clonality rose at ibrutinib response, held steady in sustained remission, and fell toward baseline at progression.

Assay used: immunoSEQ multiplex PCR; TCRdb lists only in-frame clones, some missing. The table shows approximately 160,000 clones, with around nine tenths occurring only once. Germline V gene data show CDR1 as SGHDT and CDR2 as YYEEEE. V was trimmed by 5 bases and J by 3 bases, leaving 12 bases between them. This CDR3 has 13 amino acids. The source is a human donor with chronic lymphocytic leukemia. The gene calls are TRBV5-6 and TRBJ2-7; D gene ambiguous. This specimen was PBMCs, taken at disease progression, from a patient treated with ibrutinib. CDR3 in DNA: TGTGCCAGCAGTCCGACGACGGTCTACGAGCAGTACTTC. Translated, it gives CASSPTTVYEQYF.